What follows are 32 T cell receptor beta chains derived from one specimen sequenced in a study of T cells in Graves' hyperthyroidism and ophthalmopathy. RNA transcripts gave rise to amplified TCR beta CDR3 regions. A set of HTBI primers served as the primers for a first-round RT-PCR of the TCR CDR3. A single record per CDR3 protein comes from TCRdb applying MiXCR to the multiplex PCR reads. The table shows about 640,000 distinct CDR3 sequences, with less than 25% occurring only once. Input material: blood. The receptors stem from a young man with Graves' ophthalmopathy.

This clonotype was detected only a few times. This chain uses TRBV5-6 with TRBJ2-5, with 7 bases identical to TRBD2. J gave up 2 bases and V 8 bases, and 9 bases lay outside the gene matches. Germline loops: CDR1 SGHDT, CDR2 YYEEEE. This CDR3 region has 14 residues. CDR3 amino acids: CASSREGDQETQYF. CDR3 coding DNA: TGTGCCAGTTCGAGGGAGGGTGATCAAGAGACCCAGTACTTC. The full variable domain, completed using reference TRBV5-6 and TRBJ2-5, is DAGVTQSPTHLIKTRGQQVTLRCSPKSGHDTVSWYQQALGQGPQFIFQYYEEEERQRGNFPDRFSGHQFPNYSSELNVNALLLGDSALYLCASSREGDQETQYFGPGTRLLVL.

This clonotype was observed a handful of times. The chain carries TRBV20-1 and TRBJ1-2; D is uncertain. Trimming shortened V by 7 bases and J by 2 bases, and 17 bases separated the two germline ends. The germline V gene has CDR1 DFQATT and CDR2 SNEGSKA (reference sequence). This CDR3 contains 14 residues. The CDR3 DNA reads TGCAGTGGGCTGGACGTGGGAATAAACTATGGCTACACCTTC. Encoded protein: CSGLDVGINYGYTF.

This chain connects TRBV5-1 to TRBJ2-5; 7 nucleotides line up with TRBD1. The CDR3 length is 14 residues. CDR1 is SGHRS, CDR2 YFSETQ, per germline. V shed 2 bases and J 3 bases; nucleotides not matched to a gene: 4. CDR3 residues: CASSFFTGEETQYF. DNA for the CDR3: TGCGCCAGCAGCTTTTTTACAGGGGAAGAGACCCAGTACTTC.

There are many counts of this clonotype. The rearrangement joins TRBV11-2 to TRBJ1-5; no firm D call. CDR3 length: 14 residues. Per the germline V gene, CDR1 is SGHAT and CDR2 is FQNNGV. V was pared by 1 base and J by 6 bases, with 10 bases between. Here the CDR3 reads CASSLVWEPQPQHF. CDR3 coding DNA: TGTGCCAGCAGCTTAGTTTGGGAGCCTCAGCCCCAGCATTTT.

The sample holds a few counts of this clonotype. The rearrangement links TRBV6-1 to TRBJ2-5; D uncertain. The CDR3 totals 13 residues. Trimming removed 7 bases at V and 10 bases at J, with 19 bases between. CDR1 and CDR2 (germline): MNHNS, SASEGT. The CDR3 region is CASTRLVERDQYF. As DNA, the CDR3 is TGTGCCAGCACCCGACTTGTGGAAAGGGACCAGTACTTC.

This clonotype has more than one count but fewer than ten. The CDR3 region has the DNA TGCGCCAGCAGCTTGGGTGCACGGCTCACAGATACGCAGTATTTT. This translates into CASSLGARLTDTQYF. The rearrangement uses TRBV5-1 and TRBJ2-3; D not resolved. The V gene lost 0 bases and the J gene lost 2 bases, with 10 bases spanning the gap. This CDR3 is 15 amino acids long. Germline values: CDR1 SGHRS, CDR2 YFSETQ. The full variable domain, with the rest looked up from reference TRBV5-1 and TRBJ2-3, is KAGVTQTPRYLIKTRGQQVTLSCSPISGHRSVSWYQQTPGQGLQFLFEYFSETQRNKGNFPGRFSGRQFSNSRSEMNVSTLELGDSALYLCASSLGARLTDTQYFGPGTRLTVL.

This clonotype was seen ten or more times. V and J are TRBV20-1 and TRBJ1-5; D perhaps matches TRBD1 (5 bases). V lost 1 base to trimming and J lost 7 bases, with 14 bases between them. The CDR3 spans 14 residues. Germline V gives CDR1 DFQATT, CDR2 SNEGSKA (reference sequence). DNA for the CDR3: TGCAGTGCTAGAGGGGGGACGGCGGGCCAGCCCCAGCATTTT. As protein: CSARGGTAGQPQHF.

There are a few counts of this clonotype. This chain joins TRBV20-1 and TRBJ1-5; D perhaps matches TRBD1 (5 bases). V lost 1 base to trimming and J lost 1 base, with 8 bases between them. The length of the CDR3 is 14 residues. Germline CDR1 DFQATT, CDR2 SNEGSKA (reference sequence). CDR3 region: CSARATGSNQPQHF. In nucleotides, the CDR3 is TGCAGTGCTAGAGCCACAGGAAGCAATCAGCCCCAGCATTTT.

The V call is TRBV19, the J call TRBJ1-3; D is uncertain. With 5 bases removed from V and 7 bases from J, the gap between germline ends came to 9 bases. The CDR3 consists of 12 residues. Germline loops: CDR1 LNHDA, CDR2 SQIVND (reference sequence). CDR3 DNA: TGTGCCAGTAGTCCGAGAAAGAACACCATATATTTT. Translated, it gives CASSPRKNTIYF. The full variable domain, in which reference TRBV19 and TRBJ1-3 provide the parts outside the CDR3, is DGGITQSPKYLFRKEGQNVTLSCEQNLNHDAMYWYRQDPGQGLRLIYYSQIVNDFQKGDIAEGYSVSREKKESFPLTVTSAQKNPTAFYLCASSPRKNTIYFGEGSWLTVV.

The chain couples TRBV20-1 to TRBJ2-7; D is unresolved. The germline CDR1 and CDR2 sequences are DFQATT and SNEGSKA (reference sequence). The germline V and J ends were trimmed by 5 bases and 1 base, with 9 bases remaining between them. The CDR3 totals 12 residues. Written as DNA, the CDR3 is TGCAGTGCTTCAAGAGGTTCCTACGAGCAGTACTTC. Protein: CSASRGSYEQYF.

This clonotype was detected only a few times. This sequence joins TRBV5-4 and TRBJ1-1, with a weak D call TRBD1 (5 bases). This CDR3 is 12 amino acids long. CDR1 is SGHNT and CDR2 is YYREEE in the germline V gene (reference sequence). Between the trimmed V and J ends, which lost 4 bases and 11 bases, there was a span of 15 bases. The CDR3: CASSPGGGNAFF. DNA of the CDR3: TGTGCCAGCAGCCCTGGTGGGGGGAACGCTTTCTTT.

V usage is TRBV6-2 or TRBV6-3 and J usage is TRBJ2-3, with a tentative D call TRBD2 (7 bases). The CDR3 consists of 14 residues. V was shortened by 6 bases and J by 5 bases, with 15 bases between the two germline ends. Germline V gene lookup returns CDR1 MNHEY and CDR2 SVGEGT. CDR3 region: CASSFGGAKDTQYF. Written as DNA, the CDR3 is TGTGCCAGCAGCTTTGGGGGGGCTAAAGATACGCAGTATTTT.

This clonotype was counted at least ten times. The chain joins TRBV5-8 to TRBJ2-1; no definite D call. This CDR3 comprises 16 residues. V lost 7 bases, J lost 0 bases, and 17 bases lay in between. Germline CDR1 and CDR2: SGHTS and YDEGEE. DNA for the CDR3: TGTGCCAGCTCCTTCTCGGGTCGCTACTCCTACAATGAGCAGTTCTTC. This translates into CASSFSGRYSYNEQFF.

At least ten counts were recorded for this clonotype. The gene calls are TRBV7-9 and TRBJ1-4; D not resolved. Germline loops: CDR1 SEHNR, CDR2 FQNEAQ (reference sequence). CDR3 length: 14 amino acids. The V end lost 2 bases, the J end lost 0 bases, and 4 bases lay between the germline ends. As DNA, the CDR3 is TGTGCCAGCAGCTTAAGGACAACTAATGAAAAACTGTTTTTT. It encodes CASSLRTTNEKLFF.

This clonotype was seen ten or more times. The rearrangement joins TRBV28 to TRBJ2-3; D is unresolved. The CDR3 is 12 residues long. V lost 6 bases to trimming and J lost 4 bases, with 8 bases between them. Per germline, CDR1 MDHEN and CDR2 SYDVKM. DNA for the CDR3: TGTGCCAGCAGGTCGGAACCAGATACGCAGTATTTT. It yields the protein CASRSEPDTQYF.

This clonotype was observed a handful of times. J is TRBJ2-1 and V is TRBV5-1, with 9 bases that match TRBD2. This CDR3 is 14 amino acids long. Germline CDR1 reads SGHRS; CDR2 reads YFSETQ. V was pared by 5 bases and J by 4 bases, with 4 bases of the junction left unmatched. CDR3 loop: CASRWTSEYNEQFF. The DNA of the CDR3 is TGCGCCAGCAGGTGGACTAGCGAGTACAATGAGCAGTTCTTC. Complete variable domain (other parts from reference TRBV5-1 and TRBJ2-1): KAGVTQTPRYLIKTRGQQVTLSCSPISGHRSVSWYQQTPGQGLQFLFEYFSETQRNKGNFPGRFSGRQFSNSRSEMNVSTLELGDSALYLCASRWTSEYNEQFFGPGTRLTVL.

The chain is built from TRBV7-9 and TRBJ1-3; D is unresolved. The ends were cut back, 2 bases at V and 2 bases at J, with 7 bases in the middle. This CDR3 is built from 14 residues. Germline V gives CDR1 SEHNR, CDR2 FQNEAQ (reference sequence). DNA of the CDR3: TGTGCCAGCAGCTTAAGTACAACTGGAAACACCATATATTTT. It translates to CASSLSTTGNTIYF.

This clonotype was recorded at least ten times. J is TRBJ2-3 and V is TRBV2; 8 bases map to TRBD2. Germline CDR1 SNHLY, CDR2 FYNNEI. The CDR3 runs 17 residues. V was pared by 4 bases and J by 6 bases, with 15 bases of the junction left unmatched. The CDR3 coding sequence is TGTGCCAGCAGTGCTACCCTGCTGGCGGGAGGATCGGATACGCAGTATTTT. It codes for CASSATLLAGGSDTQYF.

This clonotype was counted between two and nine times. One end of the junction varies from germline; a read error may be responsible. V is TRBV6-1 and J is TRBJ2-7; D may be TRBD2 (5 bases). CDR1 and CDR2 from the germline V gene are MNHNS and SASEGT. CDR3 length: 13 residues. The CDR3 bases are TGCGCCAGCAGTGAAAGGACTGCCCCGGTGCAGTACTTC. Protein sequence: CASSERTAPVQYF.

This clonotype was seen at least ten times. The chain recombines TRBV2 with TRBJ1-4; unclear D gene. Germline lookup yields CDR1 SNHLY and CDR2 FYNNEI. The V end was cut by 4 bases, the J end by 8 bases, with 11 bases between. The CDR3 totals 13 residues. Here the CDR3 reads CASSVGGLEKLFF. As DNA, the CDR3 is TGTGCCAGCAGTGTAGGAGGGCTCGAAAAACTGTTTTTT.

The CDR3 DNA reads TGTGCCAGCAGCTTAGCGCCCGGACAGGGAGGGGAGACCCAGTACTTC. Encoded protein: CASSLAPGQGGETQYF. The rearrangement joins TRBV7-8 to TRBJ2-5; perhaps TRBD1 as D (8 bases). The V end lost 0 bases, the J end lost 5 bases, and 16 bases lay between the germline ends. This CDR3 comprises 16 residues. CDR1 and CDR2 from the germline V gene are SGHVS and FQNEAQ.

In nucleotides, the CDR3 is TGTGCCAGCAGCATGGGGACTAGCGGGAGTCTTTCCTACGAGCAGTACTTC. Translation: CASSMGTSGSLSYEQYF. The V gene is TRBV9, the J gene TRBJ2-7, with TRBD2 matching over 14 bases. The CDR3 is 17 amino acids. Germline trimming cut 4 bases from V and 1 base from J; bases unmatched to any gene: 7. Germline CDR1 and CDR2: SGDLS and YYNGEE.

CDR3 in amino acids: CASSQDPLLATQETQYF. The DNA of the CDR3 is TGTGCCAGCAGCCAAGATCCACTACTAGCGACTCAAGAGACCCAGTACTTC. V usage is TRBV3-1 and J usage is TRBJ2-5, with TRBD2 identical over 7 bases. Germline CDR1 reads LGHDT; CDR2 reads YNNKEL (reference sequence). J was trimmed by 2 bases and V by 0 bases; bases with no gene match: 9. This CDR3 is built from 17 residues.

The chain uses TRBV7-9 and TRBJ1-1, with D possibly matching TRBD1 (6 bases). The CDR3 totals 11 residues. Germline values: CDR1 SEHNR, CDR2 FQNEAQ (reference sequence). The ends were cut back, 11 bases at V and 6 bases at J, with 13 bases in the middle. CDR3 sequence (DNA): TGTGCCGTAAAGGGGGGTTCTGAAGCTTTCTTT. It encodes CAVKGGSEAFF.

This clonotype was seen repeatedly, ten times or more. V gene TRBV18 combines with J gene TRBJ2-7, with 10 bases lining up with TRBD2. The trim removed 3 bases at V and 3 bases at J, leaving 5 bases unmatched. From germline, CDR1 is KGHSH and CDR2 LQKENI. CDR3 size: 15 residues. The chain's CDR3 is CASSPLAGEGYEQYF. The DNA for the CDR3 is TGTGCCAGCTCACCCCTAGCGGGAGAGGGCTACGAGCAGTACTTC. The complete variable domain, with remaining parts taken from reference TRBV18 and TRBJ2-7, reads NAGVMQNPRHLVRRRGQEARLRCSPMKGHSHVYWYRQLPEEGLKFMVYLQKENIIDESGMPKERFSAEFPKEGPSILRIQQVVRGDSAAYFCASSPLAGEGYEQYFGPGTRLTVT.

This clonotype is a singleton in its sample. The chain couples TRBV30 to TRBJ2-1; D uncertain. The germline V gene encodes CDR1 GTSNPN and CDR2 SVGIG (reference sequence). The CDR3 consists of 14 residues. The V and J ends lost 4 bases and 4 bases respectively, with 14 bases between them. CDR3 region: CAWNTRATYNEQFF. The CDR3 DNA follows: TGTGCCTGGAACACCCGGGCGACATACAATGAGCAGTTCTTC. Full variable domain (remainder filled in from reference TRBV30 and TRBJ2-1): SQTIHQWPATLVQPVGSPLSLECTVEGTSNPNLYWYRQAAGRGLQLLFYSVGIGQISSEVPQNLSASRPQDRQFILSSKKLLLSDSGFYLCAWNTRATYNEQFFGPGTRLTVL.

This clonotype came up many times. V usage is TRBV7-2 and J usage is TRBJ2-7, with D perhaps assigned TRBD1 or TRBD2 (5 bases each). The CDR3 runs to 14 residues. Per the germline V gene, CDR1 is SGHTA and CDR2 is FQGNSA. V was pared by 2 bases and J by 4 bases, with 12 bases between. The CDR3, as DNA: TGTGCCAGCAGCTTAAGCGGATGGGGGTACGAGCAGTACTTC. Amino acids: CASSLSGWGYEQYF.

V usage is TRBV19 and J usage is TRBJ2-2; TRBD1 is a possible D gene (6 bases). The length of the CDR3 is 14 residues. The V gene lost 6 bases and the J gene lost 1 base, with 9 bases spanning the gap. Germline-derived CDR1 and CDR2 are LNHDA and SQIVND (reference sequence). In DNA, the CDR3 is TGTGCCAGTAGACAGGGAAAGAACACCGGGGAGCTGTTTTTT. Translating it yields CASRQGKNTGELFF.

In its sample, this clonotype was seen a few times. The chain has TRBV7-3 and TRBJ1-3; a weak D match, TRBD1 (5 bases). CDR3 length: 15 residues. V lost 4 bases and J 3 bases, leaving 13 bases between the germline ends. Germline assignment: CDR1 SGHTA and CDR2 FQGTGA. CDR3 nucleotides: TGTGCCAGCAGCTCGGACGGGACGGATGGAAACACCATATATTTT. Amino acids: CASSSDGTDGNTIYF. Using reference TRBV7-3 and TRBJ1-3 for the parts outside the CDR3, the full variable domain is GAGVSQTPSNKVTEKGKYVELRCDPISGHTALYWYRQSLGQGPEFLIYFQGTGAADDSGLPNDRFFAVRPEGSVSTLKIQRTERGDSAVYLCASSSDGTDGNTIYFGEGSWLTVV.

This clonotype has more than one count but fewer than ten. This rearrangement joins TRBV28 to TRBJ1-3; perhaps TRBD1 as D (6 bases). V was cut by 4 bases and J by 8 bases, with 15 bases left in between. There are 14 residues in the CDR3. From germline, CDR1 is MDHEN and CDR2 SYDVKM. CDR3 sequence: CASSSGAYGDTIYF. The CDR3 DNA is TGTGCCAGCAGTTCAGGGGCCTACGGGGACACCATATATTTT.

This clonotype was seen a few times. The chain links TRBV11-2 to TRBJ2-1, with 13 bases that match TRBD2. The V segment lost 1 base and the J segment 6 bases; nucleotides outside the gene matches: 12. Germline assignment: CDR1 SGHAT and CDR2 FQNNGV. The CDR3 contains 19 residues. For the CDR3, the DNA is TGTGCCAGCAGCTTAGTTACTAGCGGGAGGGCGGTTACCCTCAATGAGCAGTTCTTC. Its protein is CASSLVTSGRAVTLNEQFF.

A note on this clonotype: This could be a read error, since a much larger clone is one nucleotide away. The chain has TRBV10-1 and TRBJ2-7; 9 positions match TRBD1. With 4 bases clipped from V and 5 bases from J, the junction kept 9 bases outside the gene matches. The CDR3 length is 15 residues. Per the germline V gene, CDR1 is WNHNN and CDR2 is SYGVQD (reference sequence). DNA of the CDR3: TGCGCCAGCAGTGGCCTGGGACAGGGAAGTCACGAGCAGTACTTC. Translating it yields CASSGLGQGSHEQYF.